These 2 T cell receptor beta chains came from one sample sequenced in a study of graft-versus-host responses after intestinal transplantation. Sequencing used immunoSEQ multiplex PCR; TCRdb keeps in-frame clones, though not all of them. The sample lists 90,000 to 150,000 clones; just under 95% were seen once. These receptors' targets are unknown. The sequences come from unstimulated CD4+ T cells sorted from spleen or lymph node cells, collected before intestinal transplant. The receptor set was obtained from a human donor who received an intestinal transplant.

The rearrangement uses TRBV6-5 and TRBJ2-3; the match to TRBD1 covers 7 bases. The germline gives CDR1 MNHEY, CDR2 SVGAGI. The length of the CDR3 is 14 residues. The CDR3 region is CASQTGLNTDTQYF. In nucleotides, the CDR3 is TGTGCGAGCCAGACAGGGTTAAACACAGATACGCAGTATTTT.

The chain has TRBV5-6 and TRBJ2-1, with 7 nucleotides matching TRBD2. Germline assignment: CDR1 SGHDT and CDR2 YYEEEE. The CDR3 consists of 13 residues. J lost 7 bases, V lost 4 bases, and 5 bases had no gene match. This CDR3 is CASSGRVRNEQFF. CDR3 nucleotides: TGTGCCAGCAGCGGGAGGGTTCGGAATGAGCAGTTCTTC.